This T cell receptor beta chain derives from a study of T-cell memory formation after mild COVID-19. Germline CDR1 reads MNHEY; CDR2 reads SMNVEV (reference sequence). The V end lost 1 base, the J end lost 7 bases, and 7 bases lay between the germline ends. CDR3 length equals 13 residues. This clonotype was detected only a few times. TCRdb processed the 5' RACE reads anew with MiXCR; each CDR3 protein has one entry. The sample has hundreds of thousands of distinct CDR3 sequences; roughly 13% are singletons. The chain couples TRBV27 to TRBJ2-2; TRBD2 might be the D (5 bases). The clonotype was recovered from a man between 18 and 29 years old who had mild COVID-19 (a few samples of this study predate the infection). Cell type and time point are not known. Material: PBMCs or a T cell subset sorted from them (not recorded which). In DNA form, the CDR3 reads TGTGCCAGCAGTTTATTCGGAGGCGGGGAGCTGTTTTTT. Protein: CASSLFGGGELFF.